The source of this TCR beta chain is a study of cytomegalovirus exposure and HLA in healthy donors listed by TCRdb under 2017. Regarding the research as a whole: In an earlier analysis of under 600 of the donors, approximately 300 Gb of sequence data and approximately 100 million unique TCR beta sequences from about 179 million T cells were reported. A separate validation cohort of roughly 130 different subjects was used in addition to the roughly 670-subject first cohort. Both class I and class II loci were covered by HLA typing, at four-digit resolution. Across 300 to 500 genotyped donors of the cohort, an average of about 250,000 unique TCR beta nucleotide sequences per donor were sequenced, and 15% to 20% of those sequences were non-productive. To predict cytomegalovirus infection status, the study brought together high-throughput TCR immunosequencing, statistical association of individual TCRs with disease status, and machine learning. Donor age, sex, ethnicity and CMV serostatus were compiled together with the repertoire data. An early release covering just under 650 HLA-typed donors comprised about 300 gigabases of sequencing data and approximately 85 million unique TCR sequences. An earlier analysis of about 600 of the donors used high-throughput TCR beta sequencing to judge whether each TCR beta V gene segment behaved as functional or pseudogenic. Every discovery cohort repertoire had been produced on one sequencing platform. A later genetic analysis used genome-wide SNP genotypes for about 60% of the roughly 700 donors, treating that subset as a discovery cohort. Typing coverage differed by locus: A, B, C, DRB1 and DQB1 were typed in roughly 629-630 donors, DQA1 in roughly 510, DPA1 in some 600, and DPB1 in around 490. The genetic ancestry cluster associated with self-reported Caucasian donors included 80% to 90% of the 350 to 500 genotyped donors. The study aimed to test whether signatures of past pathogen exposure could be identified by cataloging public T cell receptors. Rather than drawing on any new phenotypic data, the later analysis identified candidate immune exposures from TCR beta sequences and the way those sequences occurred across donors. In a later analysis, previously published TCR beta repertoires from several hundred donors were re-analyzed and high-resolution HLA genotyping was added so that TCR occurrence patterns could be studied. Roughly five DR-DQ haplotypes were handled as single units for association and clustering because linkage in the cohort was strong. Using immunosequencing, the study profiled T cell repertoires from fewer than 700 subjects and related those repertoires to cytomegalovirus serostatus. The paper as a whole reports these results and caveats: In a later analysis, most CMV-associated TCR beta chains were found to appear HLA-restricted, with HLA associations seemingly driven largely by CMV exposure. In the study, 150 to 200 TCR beta chains were listed as associated with cytomegalovirus. In a later analysis, TCR association rates were found to vary across HLA loci, with the most associated TCRs seen for DRB1 alleles and the fewest for HLA-C alleles. In a later analysis, HLA-associated TCR beta chains were found to be more clonally expanded and to have lower generation probabilities than equally common non-associated chains. Correlated functional status among segregating V segments might reflect linkage disequilibrium, but an unknown experimental factor could not be ruled out. In both the original and validation cohorts, the classifier was reported to diagnose cytomegalovirus status with high specificity and sensitivity. The sequencing pipeline was judged likely to have produced a cluster of highly shared sequence variants as a technical artifact. The only immune exposure information available for the cohort was CMV serostatus. V-gene and J-gene trimming of TCR beta chains was associated with a missense DCLRE1C variant in a later genetic analysis, and the association was replicated in an independent cohort. A further reported finding was that TCR beta sequences accurately predicted the HLA-A and HLA-B alleles for most subjects in the first cohort. A later genetic analysis reported fewer N-insertions in productive TCRs among donors in an Asian-associated ancestry cluster than the roughly 690-donor mean. The presence/absence analyses assumed that sequencing depth was roughly uniform across donors, and that assumption may not be true. The cohort was sequenced for TCR beta chains only, and without alpha or paired-chain data the features that could be detected were limited. In vitro tests confirmed that a few of the cytomegalovirus-associated TCR beta chains recognize cytomegalovirus antigens. Because HLA typing was missing for some donors at each locus, association tests included only the typed subset. Some IMGT-functional V segments, including TRBV6-2 and TRBV6-3, could not be distinguished by the 87-base-pair reads and were therefore excluded. While some public TCRs were present in many individuals, most TCR sequences turned up only very rarely across donors. The authors suggested that the approach could potentially be generalized to other disease states and immunological phenotypes. In a later analysis, more than 15,000 TCR beta sequences were associated with specific HLA alleles at a false discovery rate of 0.05. A later analysis reported that several top co-occurrence clusters appeared linked to parvovirus B19, influenza, CMV and Epstein-Barr virus. The earlier analysis of approximately 590 of the donors excluded approximately 17 rarely observed V segments, including chromosome 9 orphons, because counts were too low. Broadly in line with IMGT annotations, most TCR beta V segments showed up in productive rearrangements about 90% or about 30% of the time in an earlier analysis of about 500 of the donors. When HLA alleles, especially DR and DQ, strongly co-occurred, TCR associations were difficult to assign to individual alleles.

Measured from the cysteine to the phenylalanine, the CDR3 is 18 residues long. This entry keeps only the CDR3 DNA: 54 bases, framed from base 1. The germline V gene gives CDR1 as KGHSH and CDR2 as LQKENI. Trimmed from V: 1 base; trimmed from J: 2 bases; junction bases lacking a gene match: 7. The cohort consisted of 600 to 750 healthy bone marrow donors. At the time of sampling, every cohort member was nominally healthy, though immune exposures that went unrecorded were likely present. The donor tested CMV seropositive, placing the donor among the 289 seropositive members of the cohort. A peripheral blood sample was provided by each donor, and peripheral blood mononuclear cells were used for TCR beta sequencing. Genomic DNA extraction from the blood cell samples was performed with the Qiagen DNeasy Blood Extraction Kit. Receptor libraries were prepared by the immunoSEQ multiplex PCR assay. For the multiplex PCR, a mixture combining 60 forward primers for TCR Vbeta segments and 13 reverse primers for TCR Jbeta segments was used. Amplification of the CDR3 region of rearranged TCR beta genes was performed with a multiplex PCR assay on genomic DNA. On the Illumina HiSeq System, the amplified TCR beta libraries were sequenced as 87-base-pair reads. As for the original processing: A later analysis tallied around 87 million unique TCR beta chains across the 700 or so repertoires, and some 12 million of those chains were shared by two or more donors. Raw reads were error-corrected and collapsed into unique sequences by a nearest-neighbor algorithm in which closely related sequences were merged to remove PCR and sequencing errors. CDR3 sequences were aligned to IMGT reference sequences to assign V, D and J gene segments. Each retained sequence needed at least a six-nucleotide match to both a V gene segment and a J gene segment. A rearrangement counted as productive if the CDR3 had no stop codons and remained in frame with V and J, and every other rearrangement counted as non-productive. Following IMGT convention, CDR3 was defined as the stretch from the second conserved V-encoded cysteine up to the conserved J-encoded phenylalanine. The earlier analysis of about 590 of the donors excluded sequences that lacked an unambiguous match to a single V gene segment. In an earlier analysis of several hundred of the donors, V segments were called functional above 56.7% productive rearrangements and were called segregating when the between-donor standard deviation exceeded 5%. To diagnose cytomegalovirus status from the catalog of TCR beta chain sequences, a statistical classification framework was built. A later analysis assigned V and J genes by comparing TCR nucleotide sequences with IMGT/GENE-DB human TR gene sequences. In a later analysis, CDR3 sequences and most-parsimonious VDJ recombination scenarios were assigned using the TCRdist pipeline. In a later analysis, each TCR beta chain was defined by its CDR3 amino acid sequence together with its V-gene family, and reads lacking a unique V-gene family were excluded. A later analysis removed 500 to 650 highly shared, low-generation-probability nucleotide sequences to deal with suspected cross-contamination and a sequencing artifact. A later analysis calculated a clonal expansion index for each public chain from normalized within-repertoire ranks of inferred template counts. A later analysis computed generation probabilities with a VDJ recombination model fitted to out-of-frame rearrangements, and checked the results against IGoR. In a later analysis, hypergeometric tests were used to score TCR-TCR, TCR-HLA and TCR-CMV co-occurrence, with a repertoire-size bias correction applied to TCR pairs. A later analysis estimated false discovery rates by permuting HLA or CMV assignments 20 times. A later analysis grouped co-occurring TCRs with DBSCAN, adding TCRdist sequence similarity when clustering within HLA-allele-positive subsets. For co-occurrence clustering, repertoires with fewer than 30,000 or more than 120,000 public chains were excluded, along with roughly five repertoires with anomalous nucleotide sharing. Sourced from immuneACCESS, this table was stored by TCRdb with only in-frame sequences that have V and J called. A share of the clones is absent; for the studies checked, an unresolved V gene accounts for under half, and the remainder has no known explanation. The DNA gave D and trimming, while V, J and clone size come from that table. This sample holds 100,000 or so clones; approximately 65% were observed only once. 5.5% of the sample belongs to the ten largest clones.

Regarding this clone: Its antigen has not been determined. No qualities accompany the bases; no much larger clone lies one base away.

The sequenced sample was PBMCs. This clonotype originated in a woman in her thirties in good health and CMV-seropositive. The V gene is TRBV18 and the J gene is TRBJ2-2; 10 nucleotides in the junction match TRBD2. The nucleotides read TGTGCCAGCTCACCACGCGTTAGCGGGGGGACCAACACCGGGGAGCTGTTTTTT. Protein translation: CASSPRVSGGTNTGELFF.